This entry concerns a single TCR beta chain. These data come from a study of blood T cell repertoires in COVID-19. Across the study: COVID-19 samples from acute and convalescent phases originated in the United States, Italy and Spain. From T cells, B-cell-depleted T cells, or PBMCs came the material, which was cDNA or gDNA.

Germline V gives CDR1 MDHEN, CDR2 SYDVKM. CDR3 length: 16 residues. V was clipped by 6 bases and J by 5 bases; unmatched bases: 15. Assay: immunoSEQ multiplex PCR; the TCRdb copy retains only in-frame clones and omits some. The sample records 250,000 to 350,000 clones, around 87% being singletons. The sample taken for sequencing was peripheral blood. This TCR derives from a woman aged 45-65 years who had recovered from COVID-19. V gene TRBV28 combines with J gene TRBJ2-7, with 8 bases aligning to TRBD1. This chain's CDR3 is CASRQLDRAGGHEQYF. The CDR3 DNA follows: TGTGCCAGCAGACAGCTGGACAGGGCGGGCGGCCACGAGCAGTACTTC.